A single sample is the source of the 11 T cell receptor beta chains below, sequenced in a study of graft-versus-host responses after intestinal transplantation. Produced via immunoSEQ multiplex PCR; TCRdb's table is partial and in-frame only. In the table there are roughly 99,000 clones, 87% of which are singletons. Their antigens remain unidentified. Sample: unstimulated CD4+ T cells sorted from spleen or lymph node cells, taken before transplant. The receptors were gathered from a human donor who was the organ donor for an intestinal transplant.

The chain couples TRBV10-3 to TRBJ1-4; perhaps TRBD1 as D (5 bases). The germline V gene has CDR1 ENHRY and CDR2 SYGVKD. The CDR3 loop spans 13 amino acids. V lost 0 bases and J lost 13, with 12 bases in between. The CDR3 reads CAISESLGLGLFF. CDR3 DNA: TGTGCCATCAGTGAGTCCTTGGGGCTGGGACTGTTTTTT.

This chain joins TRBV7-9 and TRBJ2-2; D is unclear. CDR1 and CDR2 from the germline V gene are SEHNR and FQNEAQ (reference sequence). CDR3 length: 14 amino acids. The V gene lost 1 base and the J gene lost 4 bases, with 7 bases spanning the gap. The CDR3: CASSLDGPTGELFF. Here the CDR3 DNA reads TGTGCCAGCAGCTTAGACGGTCCCACCGGGGAGCTGTTTTTT.

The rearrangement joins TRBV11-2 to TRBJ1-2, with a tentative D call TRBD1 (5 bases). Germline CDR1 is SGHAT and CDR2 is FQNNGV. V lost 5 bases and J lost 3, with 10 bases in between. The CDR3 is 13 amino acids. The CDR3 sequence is CASSPGTDYGYTF. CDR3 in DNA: TGTGCCAGCAGCCCCGGGACGGACTATGGCTACACCTTC.

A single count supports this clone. CDR3 protein: CASSGGQFEAFF. CDR3 DNA sequence: TGCGCCAGCAGCGGGGGACAGTTTGAAGCTTTCTTT. J is TRBJ1-1 and V is TRBV5-1; 7 positions agree with TRBD1. Looked up from germline, CDR1 is SGHRS and CDR2 is YFSETQ. V gave up 4 bases and J gave up 7 bases; unmatched junction bases: 4. The CDR3 totals 12 residues.

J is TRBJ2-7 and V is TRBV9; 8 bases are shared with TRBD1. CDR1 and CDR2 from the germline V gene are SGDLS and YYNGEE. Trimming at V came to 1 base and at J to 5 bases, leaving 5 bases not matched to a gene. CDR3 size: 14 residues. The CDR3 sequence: CASSVSGTGNEQYF. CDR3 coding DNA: TGTGCCAGCAGCGTATCTGGGACAGGCAACGAGCAGTACTTC. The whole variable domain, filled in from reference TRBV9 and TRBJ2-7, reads DSGVTQTPKHLITATGQRVTLRCSPRSGDLSVYWYQQSLDQGLQFLIQYYNGEERAKGNILERFSAQQFPDLHSELNLSSLELGDSALYFCASSVSGTGNEQYFGPGTRLTVT.

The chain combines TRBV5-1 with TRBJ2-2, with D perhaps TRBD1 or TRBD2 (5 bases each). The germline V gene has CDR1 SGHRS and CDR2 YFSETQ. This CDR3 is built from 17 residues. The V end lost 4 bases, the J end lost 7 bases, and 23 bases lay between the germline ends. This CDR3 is CASSLRAPGTVVGELFF. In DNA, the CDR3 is TGCGCCAGCAGCCTCCGCGCCCCAGGGACGGTGGTCGGGGAGCTGTTTTTT.

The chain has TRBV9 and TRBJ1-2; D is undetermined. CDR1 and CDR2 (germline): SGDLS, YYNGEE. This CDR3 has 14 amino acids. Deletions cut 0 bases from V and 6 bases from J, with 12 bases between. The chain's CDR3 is CASSVGSTPNGYTF. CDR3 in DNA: TGTGCCAGCAGCGTAGGCTCAACCCCGAATGGCTACACCTTC.

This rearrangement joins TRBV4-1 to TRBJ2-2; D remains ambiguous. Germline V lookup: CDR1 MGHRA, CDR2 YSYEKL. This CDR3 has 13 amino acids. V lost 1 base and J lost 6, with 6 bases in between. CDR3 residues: CASSQVSAGELFF. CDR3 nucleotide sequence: TGCGCCAGCAGCCAAGTCTCGGCCGGGGAGCTGTTTTTT.

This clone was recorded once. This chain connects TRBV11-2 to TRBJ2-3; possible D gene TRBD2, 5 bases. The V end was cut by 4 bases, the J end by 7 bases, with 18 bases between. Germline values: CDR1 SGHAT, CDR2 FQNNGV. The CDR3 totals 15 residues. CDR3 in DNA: TGTGCCAGCAGCTCCCGGGGTAGGCGTGATAATACGCAGTATTTT. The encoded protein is CASSSRGRRDNTQYF. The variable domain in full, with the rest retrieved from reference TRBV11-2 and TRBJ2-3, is EAGVAQSPRYKIIEKRQSVAFWCNPISGHATLYWYQQILGQGPKLLIQFQNNGVVDDSQLPKDRFSAERLKGVDSTLKIQPAKLEDSAVYLCASSSRGRRDNTQYFGPGTRLTVL.

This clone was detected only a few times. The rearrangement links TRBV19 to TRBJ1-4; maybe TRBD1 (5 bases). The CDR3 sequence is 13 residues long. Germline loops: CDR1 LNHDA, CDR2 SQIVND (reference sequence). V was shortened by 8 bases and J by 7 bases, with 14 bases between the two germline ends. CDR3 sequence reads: CASARTLSEKLFF. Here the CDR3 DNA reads TGTGCCAGTGCGAGGACATTGAGTGAAAAACTGTTTTTT.

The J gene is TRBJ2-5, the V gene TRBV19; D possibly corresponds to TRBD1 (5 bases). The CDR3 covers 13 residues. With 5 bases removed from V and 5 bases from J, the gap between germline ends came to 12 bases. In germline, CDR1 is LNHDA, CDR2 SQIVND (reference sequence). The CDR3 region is CASSYQGWETQYF. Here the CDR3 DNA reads TGTGCCAGTAGTTATCAGGGTTGGGAGACCCAGTACTTC.